These 15 T cell receptor beta chains share one sample of origin, sequenced in a study of blood T cell repertoires in COVID-19. This table comes from immunoSEQ multiplex PCR, and its TCRdb copy is limited to in-frame clones, with some not included. The data contain 270,000 or so clones, 85% to 90% of them seen just once; the ten biggest clones take up about 4%. The material sequenced was PBMCs or T cells enriched from blood (not recorded which). Receptors were obtained from a woman aged 25 to 45 with acute COVID-19.

The rearrangement uses TRBV5-1 and TRBJ2-1; D is ambiguous. V lost 2 bases and J 0 bases, leaving 12 bases between the germline ends. This CDR3 region has 16 residues. Looked up from germline, CDR1 is SGHRS and CDR2 is YFSETQ. CDR3 coding DNA: TGCGCCAGCAGCTTTTATGGCGGCAGCTCCTACAATGAGCAGTTCTTC. This translates into CASSFYGGSSYNEQFF.

The J gene is TRBJ1-4, the V gene TRBV7-2; the D is unclear. CDR3 size: 17 residues. V was clipped by 1 base and J by 0 bases, with 12 bases between them. Per the germline V gene, CDR1 is SGHTA and CDR2 is FQGNSA. CDR3: CASSLEFGSTTNEKLFF. CDR3 coding DNA: TGTGCCAGCAGCTTAGAGTTTGGTAGCACAACTAATGAAAAACTGTTTTTT.

The chain couples TRBV28 to TRBJ2-4; D is perhaps TRBD2 (5 bases). V shed 3 bases and J shed 5 bases, with 5 bases lying between them. The germline CDR1 and CDR2 sequences are MDHEN and SYDVKM. This CDR3 is 12 amino acids long. The chain's CDR3 is CASSLGENIQYF. In nucleotides, the CDR3 is TGTGCCAGCAGTTTGGGAGAAAACATTCAGTACTTC.

The V and J genes are TRBV2 and TRBJ1-4, with 8 bases matching TRBD1. The CDR3 has 12 residues. Trimming removed 10 bases from V and 8 bases from J; junction bases left unmatched: 6. Germline-derived CDR1 and CDR2 are SNHLY and FYNNEI. The CDR3 spells CATGDRIEKLFF. The CDR3 coding sequence is TGTGCCACCGGGGACAGGATCGAAAAACTGTTTTTT.

CDR3 sequence: CASSLNSGGQTNYGYTF. DNA for the CDR3: TGTGCCAGCAGCTTAAATAGTGGGGGACAGACTAACTATGGCTACACCTTC. This chain joins TRBV7-2 and TRBJ1-2; 7 nucleotides line up with TRBD1. This CDR3 spans 17 amino acids. From germline, CDR1 is SGHTA and CDR2 FQGNSA. V lost 2 bases and J lost 0; bases outside the gene matches: 9. Full variable domain (missing parts from reference TRBV7-2 and TRBJ1-2): GAGVSQSPSNKVTEKGKDVELRCDPISGHTALYWYRQSLGQGLEFLIYFQGNSAPDKSGLPSDRFSAERTGGSVSTLTIQRTQQEDSAVYLCASSLNSGGQTNYGYTFGSGTRLTVV.

The chain has TRBV23-1 and TRBJ2-1, with 8 positions matching TRBD2. TRBV23-1 is given ORF status, its function remaining uncertain. The CDR3 loop spans 13 amino acids. Trimming cost V 9 bases and J 6 bases; bases outside gene matches: 7. CDR3 sequence (DNA): TGCGCCAGGGGACTAGTAAGGTGCAATGAGCAGTTCTTC. Amino acid sequence: CARGLVRCNEQFF.

This rearrangement joins TRBV25-1 to TRBJ2-7; perhaps TRBD1 as D (6 bases). CDR3 size: 13 residues. Deletions cut 0 bases from V and 5 bases from J, with 8 bases between. The germline gives CDR1 MGHDK, CDR2 SYGVNS. CDR3 sequence: CASSEYWTDEQYF. CDR3 DNA: TGTGCCAGCAGTGAATATTGGACAGACGAGCAGTACTTC.

The chain couples TRBV4-1 to TRBJ2-7; D may be TRBD2 (5 bases). Germline CDR1 and CDR2: MGHRA and YSYEKL. This CDR3 spans 14 amino acids. Trimming pared 0 bases from V and 3 bases from J, leaving 9 bases between. CDR3 protein: CASSQDLRDYEQYF. The CDR3 coding sequence is TGCGCCAGCAGCCAAGATTTGAGGGACTACGAGCAGTACTTC.

Here the CDR3 reads CASIPTSGSTDTQYF. CDR3 bases: TGCGCCAGCATACCGACTAGCGGAAGCACAGATACGCAGTATTTT. The V call is TRBV10-2, the J call TRBJ2-3; 9 positions match TRBD2. J lost 0 bases, V lost 7 bases, and 5 bases had no gene match. This CDR3 spans 15 amino acids. Germline CDR1 reads WSHSY; CDR2 reads SAAADI.

This chain joins TRBV13 and TRBJ1-1; no reliable D call. The V gene lost 3 bases and the J gene lost 4 bases, with 6 bases spanning the gap. The V gene's germline CDR1 is PRHDT and CDR2 FYEKMQ (reference sequence). The CDR3 consists of 12 residues. The CDR3 DNA reads TGTGCCAGCAGCTTTTATAGCACTGAAGCTTTCTTT. It is translated as CASSFYSTEAFF.

The rearrangement uses TRBV27 and TRBJ1-5, with a weak D call TRBD1 (5 bases). This CDR3 contains 15 residues. Trimming cost V 8 bases and J 0 bases, with 14 bases left between them. Germline V CDR1 and CDR2: MNHEY, SMNVEV (reference sequence). In DNA form, the CDR3 reads TGTGCCAGCTCGATGGGGGGTGCTAGCAATCAGCCCCAGCATTTT. Protein sequence: CASSMGGASNQPQHF.

The chain recombines TRBV19 with TRBJ2-1; weak D call: TRBD2 (5 bases). CDR3 size: 16 residues. CDR1 and CDR2 (germline): LNHDA, SQIVND (reference sequence). The V end was cut by 7 bases, the J end by 1 base, with 17 bases between. In DNA form, the CDR3 reads TGTGCCAGTAAAGGGAGTTTTGGTAGATCCTACAATGAGCAGTTCTTC. Amino acid sequence: CASKGSFGRSYNEQFF.

The chain has TRBV7-8 and TRBJ1-2; 9 bases are a match to TRBD1. CDR3 length: 13 residues. Germline CDR1 and CDR2: SGHVS and FQNEAQ. The J segment lost 8 bases and the V segment lost 2 bases, leaving 3 bases of the junction unmatched. This CDR3 is CASSLRTGEGYTF. CDR3 DNA: TGTGCCAGCAGCTTAAGGACAGGGGAGGGCTACACCTTC.

This clone appeared a single time. The rearrangement joins TRBV3-1 (or the pseudogene TRBV3-2) to TRBJ2-1; maybe TRBD1 (6 bases). This CDR3 region has 15 residues. V was shortened by 4 bases and J by 6 bases, with 16 bases between the two germline ends. Germline loops: CDR1 LGHDT, CDR2 YNNKEL (reference sequence). The CDR3 loop is CASSRLQGRGNEQFF. As DNA, the CDR3 is TGTGCCAGCAGCCGATTACAGGGAAGGGGCAATGAGCAGTTCTTC.

The V call is TRBV3-1 (or the pseudogene TRBV3-2), the J call TRBJ2-6, with D possibly TRBD1 on 6 matching bases. The CDR3 consists of 17 residues. V shed 4 bases and J shed 0 bases, with 13 bases lying between them. Germline V CDR1 and CDR2: LGHDT, YNNKEL (reference sequence). CDR3 sequence: CASSPMDSNSGANVLTF. DNA for the CDR3: TGTGCCAGCAGCCCGATGGACAGTAACTCTGGGGCCAACGTCCTGACTTTC.